The sequence of this TCR beta chain was determined in a study of cytomegalovirus exposure and HLA in healthy donors. Study-wide results and caveats: It was reported that the classifier diagnosed cytomegalovirus status with high specificity and sensitivity in both the original and validation cohorts.

Turning to this clone: The antigen is not known.

This CDR3 comprises 17 residues. V shed 1 base and J 4 bases; nucleotides not matched to a gene: 9. Germline lookup yields CDR1 KGHSH and CDR2 LQKENI. The PCR contained 60 Vbeta and 13 Jbeta primers. The data were produced by immunoSEQ multiplex PCR, yet TCRdb's version contains in-frame clones alone and is incomplete. Among fewer than 250,000 clones listed, more than 75% were seen once. This chain links TRBV18 with TRBJ1-3; TRBD1 matches 8 bases. The sample comprised PBMCs. The TCR comes from a male donor in good health and CMV-seronegative. CDR3 nucleotides: TGTGCCAGCTCACCACGGACAGGGCGAGACATCGGAAACACCATATATTTT. Encoded protein: CASSPRTGRDIGNTIYF. Supplemented by reference TRBV18 and TRBJ1-3, the full variable domain reads NAGVMQNPRHLVRRRGQEARLRCSPMKGHSHVYWYRQLPEEGLKFMVYLQKENIIDESGMPKERFSAEFPKEGPSILRIQQVVRGDSAAYFCASSPRTGRDIGNTIYFGEGSWLTVV.